This record looks at one T cell receptor (beta chain) sequence and its context. This record belongs to a study of blood T cell repertoires in COVID-19. Those enrolled, adults aged 18 to 89 years, came from fewer than 25 US areas. Trimming pared 2 bases from V and 2 bases from J, leaving 7 bases between. The CDR3 runs 13 residues. Germline assignment: CDR1 SGHRS and CDR2 YFSETQ. TCRdb's table, derived via immunoSEQ multiplex PCR, lists solely in-frame clones and lacks some. The table has a few hundred thousand clones, 85% seen once; the top ten hold roughly 2.7%. The J gene is TRBJ2-5, the V gene TRBV5-1; D not certain. Material: PBMCs or T cells enriched from blood (not recorded which). This sequence was found in a woman aged 45-60 years who had recovered from COVID-19. CDR3 region: CASSLREQETQYF. The CDR3 nucleotides are TGCGCCAGCAGCTTAAGAGAGCAAGAGACCCAGTACTTC.